The 22 T cell receptor beta chains below were found in one sample sequenced in a study of blood T cells in healthy people across ages. The authors ran a second PCR of 7 to 11 cycles using a sample-barcoded 5' primer and a J-beta primer mix. Using its own MiXCR run on the 5' RACE reads, TCRdb lists one record per CDR3 protein. The table lists around 1,800,000 distinct CDR3 sequences, about 39% of them singletons, with 23% in the top ten. Source material: blood. The receptors stem from a human donor in good health.

This clonotype has only a few counts. The chain links TRBV12-3 or TRBV12-4 to TRBJ1-2; tentatively, D is TRBD1 (5 bases). The CDR3 length is 14 residues. Trimming took 5 bases from V and 8 from J, leaving 18 bases between them. CDR3 in amino acids: CASSRPGPGYGYTF. The CDR3 DNA sequence: TGTGCCAGCAGTCGACCGGGACCCGGGTACGGCTACACCTTC.

V gene TRBV20-1 combines with J gene TRBJ2-1, with 11 bases fitting TRBD1. J was trimmed by 7 bases and V by 1 base; bases with no gene match: 12. The CDR3 loop spans 17 amino acids. Germline CDR1 and CDR2: DFQATT and SNEGSKA (reference sequence). The CDR3 nucleotides read TGCAGTGCTAGAGTAAGATCCGGGACAGGGGGTTTTAATGAGCAGTTCTTC. Translating it yields CSARVRSGTGGFNEQFF.

This clonotype was seen a handful of times. The chain employs TRBV20-1 and TRBJ2-7, with D hard to call. The CDR3 has 14 amino acids. Trimming stripped 6 bases from V and 7 bases from J, with 22 bases between. The germline CDR1 and CDR2 sequences are DFQATT and SNEGSKA (reference sequence). The CDR3 DNA reads TGCAGTGCCTTTGTAGATGTGCCGCCGGGTGAGCAGTACTTC. Its translation: CSAFVDVPPGEQYF.

The gene calls are TRBV15 and TRBJ2-3, with unresolved D. Looked up from germline, CDR1 is LNHNV and CDR2 is YYDKDF (reference sequence). The V end was cut by 3 bases, the J end by 2 bases, with 9 bases between. The CDR3 is 14 residues long. The CDR3 sequence is CATSRKGITDTQYF. The DNA for the CDR3 is TGTGCCACCAGCAGGAAAGGGATCACAGATACGCAGTATTTT.

This clonotype has just a few counts. The chain recombines TRBV12-3 or TRBV12-4 with TRBJ2-4; 8 nucleotides agree with TRBD1. V lost 5 bases, J lost 13 bases, and 13 bases stayed unmatched. CDR3 size: 14 residues. In nucleotides, the CDR3 is TGTGCCAGCAGTCAGACAGGGGATCCCCAGGAGCAGTACTTC. Protein sequence: CASSQTGDPQEQYF.

The V gene is TRBV20-1, the J gene TRBJ2-5; maybe TRBD2 (7 bases). With 5 bases removed from V and 1 base from J, the gap between germline ends came to 17 bases. Per the germline V gene, CDR1 is DFQATT and CDR2 is SNEGSKA (reference sequence). The CDR3 loop spans 15 amino acids. The CDR3 loop is CSAEKGGQSQETQYF. Here the CDR3 DNA reads TGCAGTGCTGAAAAGGGGGGGCAGAGCCAAGAGACCCAGTACTTC.

V usage is TRBV20-1 and J usage is TRBJ2-3, with a possible D match to TRBD2 (6 bases). Trimming removed 3 bases at V and 5 bases at J, with 15 bases between. Germline CDR1 reads DFQATT; CDR2 reads SNEGSKA (reference sequence). This CDR3 contains 14 residues. Here the CDR3 DNA reads TGCAGTGCTAGTATTGGGCTAGCGCAAGATACGCAGTATTTT. Protein product: CSASIGLAQDTQYF.

J is TRBJ2-5 and V is TRBV12-3 or TRBV12-4; no definite D call. CDR3 size: 14 residues. Trimming removed 5 bases from V and 5 bases from J, with 15 bases in between. In nucleotides, the CDR3 is TGTGCCAGCAGTCACGCAGGTTTAGGGGAGACCCAGTACTTC. This translates into CASSHAGLGETQYF.

This sequence joins TRBV2 and TRBJ2-3; no clear D gene. CDR1 SNHLY and CDR2 FYNNEI come from the germline V gene. The CDR3 spans 14 residues. V shed 9 bases and J shed 4 bases, with 17 bases lying between them. The CDR3: CASTIGGIPDTQYF. CDR3 coding DNA: TGTGCCAGTACGATAGGTGGGATCCCAGATACGCAGTATTTT.

The chain uses TRBV7-9 and TRBJ2-7; TRBD2 is a possible D gene (5 bases). The CDR3 has 11 residues. The germline gives CDR1 SEHNR, CDR2 FQNEAQ (reference sequence). V lost 8 bases and J lost 2, with 7 bases in between. The DNA for the CDR3 is TGTGCCAGCGGGGAGCCCTACGAGCAGTACTTC. Translated: CASGEPYEQYF. Complete variable domain (other parts from reference TRBV7-9 and TRBJ2-7): DTGVSQNPRHKITKRGQNVTFRCDPISEHNRLYWYRQTLGQGPEFLTYFQNEAQLEKSRLLSDRFSAERPKGSFSTLEIQRTEQGDSAMYLCASGEPYEQYFGPGTRLTVT.

The sample holds one count of this clonotype. The genes are TRBV29-1 and TRBJ2-3; 10 nucleotides line up with TRBD2. CDR3 length: 14 amino acids. Germline CDR1 and CDR2: SQVTM and ANQGSEA. V was pared by 7 bases and J by 8 bases, with 12 bases of the junction left unmatched. The CDR3 spells CSGGTSGVRGTQYF. CDR3 bases: TGCAGCGGGGGAACTAGCGGGGTAAGGGGTACGCAGTATTTT.

V usage is TRBV7-2 and J usage is TRBJ1-3; no firm D call. Trimming took off 3 bases at V and 4 bases at J, with 10 bases between the two ends. The germline V gene encodes CDR1 SGHTA and CDR2 FQGNSA. The length of the CDR3 is 14 residues. The chain's CDR3 is CASSFRLTGNTIYF. CDR3 nucleotides: TGTGCCAGCAGCTTTCGGCTTACAGGAAACACCATATATTTT.

This chain joins TRBV7-2 and TRBJ2-5; D may be TRBD2 (5 bases). Trimming cost V 6 bases and J 7 bases, with 15 bases left between them. CDR3 size: 13 residues. Germline lookup yields CDR1 SGHTA and CDR2 FQGNSA. DNA of the CDR3: TGTGCCAGCAGGCAAAGCGACGGAGGGACCCAGTACTTC. Amino acid sequence: CASRQSDGGTQYF.

This clonotype was observed a handful of times. The J gene is TRBJ1-2, the V gene TRBV4-3; D perhaps matches TRBD1 (6 bases). V was shortened by 4 bases and J by 4 bases, with 10 bases between the two germline ends. Germline V CDR1 and CDR2: LGHNA, YSLEER. The CDR3 totals 13 residues. In DNA form, the CDR3 reads TGCGCCAGCAGCCCAAAACAGGGCTATGGCTACACCTTC. It encodes CASSPKQGYGYTF.

J is TRBJ1-6 and V is TRBV7-2, with 11 bases that match TRBD1. After removal of 3 bases from V and 8 bases from J, the junction contained 6 bases not matched to a gene. Germline-derived CDR1 and CDR2 are SGHTA and FQGNSA. This CDR3 has 16 residues. The CDR3 reads CASSFGQGARYSPLHF. CDR3 DNA: TGTGCCAGCAGCTTTGGACAGGGGGCTAGGTATTCACCCCTCCACTTT.

This clonotype was counted between two and nine times. The V and J genes are TRBV11-1 and TRBJ2-5; D call uncertain. Trimming left V 2 bases short and J 11 bases short, with 12 bases between. The CDR3 has 12 amino acids. Germline assignment: CDR1 SGHAT and CDR2 FQDESV (reference sequence). The CDR3: CASSLRKLDQYF. CDR3 sequence (DNA): TGTGCCAGCAGCTTAAGGAAGTTGGATCAGTACTTC. The entire variable domain, with the rest obtained from reference TRBV11-1 and TRBJ2-5, is as follows: EAEVAQSPRYKITEKSQAVAFWCDPISGHATLYWYRQILGQGPELLVQFQDESVVDDSQLPKDRFSAERLKGVDSTLKIQPAELGDSAMYLCASSLRKLDQYFGPGTRLLVL.

This clonotype was observed once. The J gene is TRBJ2-3, the V gene TRBV18; D unresolved. This CDR3 contains 15 residues. Between the trimmed V and J ends, which lost 3 bases and 0 bases, there was a span of 10 bases. Germline V CDR1 and CDR2: KGHSH, LQKENI. The CDR3 sequence is CASSPPSQSTDTQYF. The DNA for the CDR3 is TGTGCCAGCTCACCCCCCTCACAGAGCACAGATACGCAGTATTTT.

The chain uses TRBV4-3 and TRBJ2-1, with TRBD2 matching 7 bases. The ends lost 2 bases at V and 0 bases at J; junction bases unmatched: 13. There are 19 residues in the CDR3. Germline CDR1 LGHNA, CDR2 YSLEER. The CDR3 loop is CASSQWTSYTKSSYNEQFF. The CDR3 coding sequence is TGCGCCAGCAGCCAATGGACTAGTTACACCAAGAGCTCCTACAATGAGCAGTTCTTC.

This clonotype has a handful of counts. This chain uses TRBV27 with TRBJ1-2, with no clear D. The CDR3 contains 13 residues. V lost 6 bases and J lost 8, with 16 bases in between. Germline V gene data show CDR1 as MNHEY and CDR2 as SMNVEV (reference sequence). The CDR3 DNA reads as TGTGCCAGCAGGGGCGGGATTGTCTTCGGCTACACCTTC. It translates to CASRGGIVFGYTF.

The chain has TRBV24-1 and TRBJ2-1; 11 bases match TRBD1. V lost 5 bases and J lost 4; bases outside the gene matches: 6. This CDR3 region has 16 residues. Germline lookup yields CDR1 KGHDR and CDR2 SFDVKD. Here the CDR3 reads CATSGIGTGGYNEQFF. CDR3 bases: TGTGCCACCAGTGGTATAGGGACAGGGGGGTACAATGAGCAGTTCTTC.

The sample holds a few counts of this clonotype. The rearrangement joins TRBV29-1 to TRBJ2-1, with 9 bases lining up with TRBD2. The length of the CDR3 is 14 residues. Trimming removed 4 bases from V and 7 bases from J; junction bases left unmatched: 8. The germline CDR1 and CDR2 sequences are SQVTM and ANQGSEA. The CDR3 DNA reads TGCAGCGTTGGGCGGGGGGGCGAAGGGAATGAGCAGTTCTTC. The encoded protein is CSVGRGGEGNEQFF.

This rearrangement joins TRBV29-1 to TRBJ1-5, with D hard to call. In germline, CDR1 is SQVTM, CDR2 ANQGSEA. V gave up 5 bases and J gave up 2 bases, with 10 bases separating them. CDR3 length equals 13 residues. The DNA of the CDR3 is TGCAGCGTTAAGGCTCGGGGCAATCAGCCCCAGCATTTT. It encodes CSVKARGNQPQHF.